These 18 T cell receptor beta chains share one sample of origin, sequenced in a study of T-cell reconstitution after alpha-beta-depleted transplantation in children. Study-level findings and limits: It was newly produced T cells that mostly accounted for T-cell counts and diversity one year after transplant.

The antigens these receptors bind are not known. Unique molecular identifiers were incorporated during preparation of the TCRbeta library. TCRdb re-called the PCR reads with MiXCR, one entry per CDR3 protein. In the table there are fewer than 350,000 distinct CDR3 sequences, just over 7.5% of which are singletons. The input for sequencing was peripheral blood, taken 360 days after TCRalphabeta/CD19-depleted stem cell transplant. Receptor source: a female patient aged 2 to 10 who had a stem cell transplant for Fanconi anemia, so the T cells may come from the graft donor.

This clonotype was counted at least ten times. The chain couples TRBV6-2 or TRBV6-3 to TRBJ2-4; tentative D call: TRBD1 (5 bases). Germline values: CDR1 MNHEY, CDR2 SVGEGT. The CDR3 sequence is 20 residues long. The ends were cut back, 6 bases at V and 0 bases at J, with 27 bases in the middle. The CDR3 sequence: CASRGPSTAPNSIAKNIQYF. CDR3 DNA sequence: TGTGCCAGCAGAGGTCCTTCGACAGCTCCCAACTCAATAGCCAAAAACATTCAGTACTTC.

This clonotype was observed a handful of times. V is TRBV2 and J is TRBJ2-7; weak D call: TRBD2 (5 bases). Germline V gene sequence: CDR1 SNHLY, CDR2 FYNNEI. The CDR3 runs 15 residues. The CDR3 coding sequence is TGTGTCCAGCAGCTCGTCCGGGATTTCTCCTACGAGCAGTACGTC. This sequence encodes CVQQLVRDFSYEQYV.

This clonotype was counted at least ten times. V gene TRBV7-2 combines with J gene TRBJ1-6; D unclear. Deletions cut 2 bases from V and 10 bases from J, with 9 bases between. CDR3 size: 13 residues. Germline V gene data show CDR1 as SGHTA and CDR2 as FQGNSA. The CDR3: CASSLRAGSPLHF. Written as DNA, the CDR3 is TGTGCCAGCAGCTTAAGGGCCGGGTCACCCCTCCACTTT.

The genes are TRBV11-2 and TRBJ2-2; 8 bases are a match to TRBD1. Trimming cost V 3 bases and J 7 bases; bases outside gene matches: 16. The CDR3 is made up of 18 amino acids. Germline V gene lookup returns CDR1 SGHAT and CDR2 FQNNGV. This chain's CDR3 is CASSFPRGQGNLVGELFF. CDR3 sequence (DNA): TGTGCCAGCAGCTTCCCTAGAGGACAGGGCAACCTAGTCGGGGAGCTGTTTTTT.

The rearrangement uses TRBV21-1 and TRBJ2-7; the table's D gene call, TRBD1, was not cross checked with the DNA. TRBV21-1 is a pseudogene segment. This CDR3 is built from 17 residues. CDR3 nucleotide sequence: TGTGCCAGCAGCAAACCGGACAGGCCGGGTACTTTGTACGAGCAGTACTTC. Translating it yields CASSKPDRPGTLYEQYF.

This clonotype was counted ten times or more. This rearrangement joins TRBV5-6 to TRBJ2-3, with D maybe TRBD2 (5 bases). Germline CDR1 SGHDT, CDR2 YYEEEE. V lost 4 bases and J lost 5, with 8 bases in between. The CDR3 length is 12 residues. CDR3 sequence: CASSDAGDTQYF. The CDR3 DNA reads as TGTGCCAGCAGCGACGCGGGAGATACGCAGTATTTT.

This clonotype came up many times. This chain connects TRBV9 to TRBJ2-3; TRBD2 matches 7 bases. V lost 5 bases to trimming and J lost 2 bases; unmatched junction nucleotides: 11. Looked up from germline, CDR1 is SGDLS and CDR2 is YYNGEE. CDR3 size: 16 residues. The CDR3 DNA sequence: TGTGCCAGCAGTAGCGAGGGACTAACCTTCACAGATACGCAGTATTTT. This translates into CASSSEGLTFTDTQYF.

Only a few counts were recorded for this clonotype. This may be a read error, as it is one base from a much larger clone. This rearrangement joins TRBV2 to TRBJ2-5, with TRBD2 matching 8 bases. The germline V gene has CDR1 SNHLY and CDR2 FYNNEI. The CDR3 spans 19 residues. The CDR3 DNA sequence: TGTGCCTGCAGTAGGTTGTCCGGGACTAGAGAGTTGAGGAGAGAGACCCAGTACTTC. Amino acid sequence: CACSRLSGTRELRRETQYF.

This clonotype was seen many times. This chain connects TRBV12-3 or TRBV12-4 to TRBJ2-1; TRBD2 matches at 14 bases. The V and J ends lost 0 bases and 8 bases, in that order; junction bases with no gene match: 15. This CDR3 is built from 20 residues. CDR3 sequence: CASSLALGLAGVMGGHEQFF. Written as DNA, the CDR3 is TGTGCCAGCAGTTTAGCGCTGGGACTAGCGGGAGTAATGGGGGGCCATGAGCAGTTCTTC.

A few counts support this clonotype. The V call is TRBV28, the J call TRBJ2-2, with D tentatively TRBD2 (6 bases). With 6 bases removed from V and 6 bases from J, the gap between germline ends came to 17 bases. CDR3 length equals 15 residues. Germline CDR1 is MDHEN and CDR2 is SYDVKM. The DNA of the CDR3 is TGTGCCAGCAGGATTCCAGGGTCGGGGGCCGGGGAGCTGTTTTTT. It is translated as CASRIPGSGAGELFF.

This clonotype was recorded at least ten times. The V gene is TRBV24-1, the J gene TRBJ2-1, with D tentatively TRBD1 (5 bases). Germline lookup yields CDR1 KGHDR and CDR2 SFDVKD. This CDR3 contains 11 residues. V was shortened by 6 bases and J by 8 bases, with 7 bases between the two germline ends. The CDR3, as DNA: TGTGCCACCAGTCAAGGGGATGAGCAGTTCTTC. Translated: CATSQGDEQFF.

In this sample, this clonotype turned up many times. DNA of the CDR3: TGTGCCAGCAGTTACCCCACCAGGGCTCCTCAATCCTACGAGCAGTACTTC. Its translation: CASSYPTRAPQSYEQYF. The rearrangement uses TRBV6-5 and TRBJ2-7; D is possibly TRBD1 (5 bases). Trimming stripped 2 bases from V and 1 base from J, with 18 bases between. Germline assignment: CDR1 MNHEY and CDR2 SVGAGI. The CDR3 is 17 residues long.

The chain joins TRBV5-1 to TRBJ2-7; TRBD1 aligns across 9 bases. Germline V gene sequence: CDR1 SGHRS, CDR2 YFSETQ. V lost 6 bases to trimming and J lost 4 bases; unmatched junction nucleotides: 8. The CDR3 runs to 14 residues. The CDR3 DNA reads TGCGCCAGCAATTTGGACAGGGGACCTTACGAGCAGTACGTC. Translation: CASNLDRGPYEQYV.

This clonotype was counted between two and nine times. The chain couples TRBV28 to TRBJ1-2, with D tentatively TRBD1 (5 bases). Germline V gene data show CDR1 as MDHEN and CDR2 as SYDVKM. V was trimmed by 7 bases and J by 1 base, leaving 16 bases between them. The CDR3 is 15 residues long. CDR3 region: CASNMGAGSNYGYTF. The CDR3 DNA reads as TGTGCCAGCAACATGGGCGCAGGGAGTAACTATGGCTACACCTTC.

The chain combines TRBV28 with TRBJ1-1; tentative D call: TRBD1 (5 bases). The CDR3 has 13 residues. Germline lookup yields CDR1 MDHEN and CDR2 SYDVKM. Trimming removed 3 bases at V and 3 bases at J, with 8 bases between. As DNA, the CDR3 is TGTGCCAGCAGTTTTATGGGGCACACTGAAGCTTTCTTT. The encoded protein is CASSFMGHTEAFF.

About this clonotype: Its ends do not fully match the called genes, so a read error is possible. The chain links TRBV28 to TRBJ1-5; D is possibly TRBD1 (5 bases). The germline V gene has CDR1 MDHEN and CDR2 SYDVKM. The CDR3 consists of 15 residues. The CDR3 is CASSASGIRNQSQHF. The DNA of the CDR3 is TGTGCCAGCAGTGCCTCAGGGATTCGCAATCAGTCCCAGCATTTT.

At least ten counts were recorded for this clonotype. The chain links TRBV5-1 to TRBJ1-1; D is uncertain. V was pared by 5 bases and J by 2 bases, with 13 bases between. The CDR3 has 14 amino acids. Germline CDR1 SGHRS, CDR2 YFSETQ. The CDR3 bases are TGCGCCAGCAGAGCTCAGGATATAAACACTGAAGCTTTCTTT. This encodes CASRAQDINTEAFF.

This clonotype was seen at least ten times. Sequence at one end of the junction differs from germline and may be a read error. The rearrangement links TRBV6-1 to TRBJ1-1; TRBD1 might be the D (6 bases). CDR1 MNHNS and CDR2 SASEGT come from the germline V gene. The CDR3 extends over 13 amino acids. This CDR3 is CASTELWGLMAFF. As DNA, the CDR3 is TGTGCCAGCACTGAACTGTGGGGGCTTATGGCTTTCTTT.